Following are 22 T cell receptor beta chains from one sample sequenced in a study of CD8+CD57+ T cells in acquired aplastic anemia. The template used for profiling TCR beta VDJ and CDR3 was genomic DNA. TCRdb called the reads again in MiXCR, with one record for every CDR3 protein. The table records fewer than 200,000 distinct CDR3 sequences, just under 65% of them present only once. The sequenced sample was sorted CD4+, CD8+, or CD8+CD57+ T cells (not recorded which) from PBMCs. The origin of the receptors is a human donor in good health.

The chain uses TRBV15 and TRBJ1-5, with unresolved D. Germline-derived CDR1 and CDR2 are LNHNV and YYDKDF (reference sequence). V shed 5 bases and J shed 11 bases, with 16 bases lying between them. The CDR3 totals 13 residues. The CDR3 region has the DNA TGTGCCACCAGCGGGTCAGACCTCGGGACCCAGCATTTT. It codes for CATSGSDLGTQHF. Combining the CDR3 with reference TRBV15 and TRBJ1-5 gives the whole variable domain DAMVIQNPRYQVTQFGKPVTLSCSQTLNHNVMYWYQQKSSQAPKLLFHYYDKDFNNEADTPDNFQSRRPNTSFCFLDIRSPGLGDTAMYLCATSGSDLGTQHFGDGTRLSIL.

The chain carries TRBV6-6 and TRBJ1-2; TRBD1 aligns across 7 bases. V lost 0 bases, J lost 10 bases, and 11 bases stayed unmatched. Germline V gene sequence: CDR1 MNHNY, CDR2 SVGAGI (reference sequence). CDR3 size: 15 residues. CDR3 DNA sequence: TGTGCCAGCAGTTACTCGAAGGGACAGTATACACCCTACACCTTC. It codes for CASSYSKGQYTPYTF.

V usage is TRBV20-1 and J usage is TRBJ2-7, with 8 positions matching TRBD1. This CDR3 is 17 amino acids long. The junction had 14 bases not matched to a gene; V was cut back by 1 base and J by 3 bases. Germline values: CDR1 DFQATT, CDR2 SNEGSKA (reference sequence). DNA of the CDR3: TGCAGTGCTAGAGGCCCATACCAGGGGGCTATGAACTACGAGCAGTACTTC. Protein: CSARGPYQGAMNYEQYF.

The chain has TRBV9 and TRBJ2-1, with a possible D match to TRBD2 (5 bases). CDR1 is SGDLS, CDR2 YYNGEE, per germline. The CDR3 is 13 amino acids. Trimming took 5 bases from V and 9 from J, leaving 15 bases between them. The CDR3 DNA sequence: TGTGCCAGCAGTTCCCAGCGGTATTTTGAGCAGTTCTTC. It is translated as CASSSQRYFEQFF.

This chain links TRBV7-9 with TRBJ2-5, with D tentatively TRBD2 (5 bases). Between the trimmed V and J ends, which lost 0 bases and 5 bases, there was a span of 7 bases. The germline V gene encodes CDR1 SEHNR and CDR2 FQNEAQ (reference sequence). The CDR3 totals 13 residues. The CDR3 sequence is CASSLAAEETQYF. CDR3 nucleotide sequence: TGTGCCAGCAGCTTAGCAGCGGAGGAGACCCAGTACTTC.

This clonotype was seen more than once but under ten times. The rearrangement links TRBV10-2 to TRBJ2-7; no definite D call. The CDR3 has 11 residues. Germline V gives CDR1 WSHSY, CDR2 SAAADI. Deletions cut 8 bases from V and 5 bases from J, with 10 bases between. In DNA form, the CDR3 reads TGCGCCAGCGGCAGGACCCACGAGCAGTACTTC. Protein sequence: CASGRTHEQYF.

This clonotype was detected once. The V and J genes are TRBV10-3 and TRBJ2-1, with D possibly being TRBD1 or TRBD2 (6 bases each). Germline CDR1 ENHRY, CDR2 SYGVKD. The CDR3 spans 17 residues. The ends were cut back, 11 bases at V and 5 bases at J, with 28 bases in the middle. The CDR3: CAVTSRGGPLEDNEQFF. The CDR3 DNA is TGTGCCGTCACATCGCGTGGGGGGCCCCTAGAGGACAATGAGCAGTTCTTC.

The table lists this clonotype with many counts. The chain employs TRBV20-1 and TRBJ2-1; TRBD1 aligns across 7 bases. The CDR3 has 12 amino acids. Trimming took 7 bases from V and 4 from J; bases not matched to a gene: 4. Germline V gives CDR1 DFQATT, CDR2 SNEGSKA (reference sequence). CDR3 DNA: TGCAGTGAAGGGGGCGATTACAATGAGCAGTTCTTC. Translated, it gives CSEGGDYNEQFF.

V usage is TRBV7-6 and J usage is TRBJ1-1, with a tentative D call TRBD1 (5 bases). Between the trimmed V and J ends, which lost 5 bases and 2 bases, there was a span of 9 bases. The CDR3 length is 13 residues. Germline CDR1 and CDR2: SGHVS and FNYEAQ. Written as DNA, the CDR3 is TGTGCCAGCAGCCCGGACATTAACACTGAAGCTTTCTTT. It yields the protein CASSPDINTEAFF.

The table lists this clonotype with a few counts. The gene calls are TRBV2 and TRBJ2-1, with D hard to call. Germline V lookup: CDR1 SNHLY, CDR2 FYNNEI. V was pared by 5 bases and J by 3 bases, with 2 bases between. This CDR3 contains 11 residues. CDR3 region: CASSIYNEQFF. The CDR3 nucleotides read TGTGCCAGCAGTATCTACAATGAGCAGTTCTTC.

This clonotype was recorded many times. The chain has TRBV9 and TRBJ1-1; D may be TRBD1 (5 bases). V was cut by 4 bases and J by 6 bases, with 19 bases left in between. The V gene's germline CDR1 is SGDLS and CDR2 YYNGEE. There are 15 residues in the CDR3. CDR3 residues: CASSPSDRLVPEAFF. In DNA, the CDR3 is TGTGCCAGCAGCCCTAGTGACAGACTAGTGCCTGAAGCTTTCTTT.

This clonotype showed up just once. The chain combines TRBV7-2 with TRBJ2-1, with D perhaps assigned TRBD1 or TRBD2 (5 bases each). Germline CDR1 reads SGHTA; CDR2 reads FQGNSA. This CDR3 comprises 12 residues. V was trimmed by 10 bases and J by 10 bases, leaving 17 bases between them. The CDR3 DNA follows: TGTGCCACTCGGGGCCTAACATACGAGCAGTTCTTC. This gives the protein CATRGLTYEQFF.

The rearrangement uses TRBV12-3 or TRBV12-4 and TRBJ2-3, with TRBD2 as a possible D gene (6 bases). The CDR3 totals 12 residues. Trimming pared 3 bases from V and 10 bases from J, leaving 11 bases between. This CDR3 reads CASSLTGGSQYF. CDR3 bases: TGTGCCAGCAGTTTGACCGGGGGATCGCAGTATTTT.

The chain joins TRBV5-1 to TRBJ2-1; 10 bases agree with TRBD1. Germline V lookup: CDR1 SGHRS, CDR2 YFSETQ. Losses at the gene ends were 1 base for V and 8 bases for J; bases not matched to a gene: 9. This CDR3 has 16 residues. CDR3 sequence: CASSLMGQGRGDEQFF. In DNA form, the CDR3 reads TGCGCCAGCAGCTTGATGGGACAGGGGCGCGGAGATGAGCAGTTCTTC. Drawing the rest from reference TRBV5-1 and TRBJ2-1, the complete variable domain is KAGVTQTPRYLIKTRGQQVTLSCSPISGHRSVSWYQQTPGQGLQFLFEYFSETQRNKGNFPGRFSGRQFSNSRSEMNVSTLELGDSALYLCASSLMGQGRGDEQFFGPGTRLTVL.

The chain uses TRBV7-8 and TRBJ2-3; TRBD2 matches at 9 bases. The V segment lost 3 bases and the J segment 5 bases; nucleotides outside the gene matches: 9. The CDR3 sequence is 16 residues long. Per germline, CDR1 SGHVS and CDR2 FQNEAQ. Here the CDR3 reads CASSLLTSGMGDTQYF. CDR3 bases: TGTGCCAGCAGCTTGCTGACTAGCGGCATGGGAGATACGCAGTATTTT. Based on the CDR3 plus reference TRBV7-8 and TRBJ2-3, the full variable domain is GAGVSQSPRYKVAKRGQDVALRCDPISGHVSLFWYQQALGQGPEFLTYFQNEAQLDKSGLPSDRFFAERPEGSVSTLKIQRTQQEDSAVYLCASSLLTSGMGDTQYFGPGTRLTVL.

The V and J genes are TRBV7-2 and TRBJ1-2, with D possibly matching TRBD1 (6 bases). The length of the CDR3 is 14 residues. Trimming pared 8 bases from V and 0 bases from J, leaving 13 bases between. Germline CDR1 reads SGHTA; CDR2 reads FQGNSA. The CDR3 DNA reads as TGTGCCAGCGGACAGTCGCGAGCTAACTATGGCTACACCTTC. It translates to CASGQSRANYGYTF.

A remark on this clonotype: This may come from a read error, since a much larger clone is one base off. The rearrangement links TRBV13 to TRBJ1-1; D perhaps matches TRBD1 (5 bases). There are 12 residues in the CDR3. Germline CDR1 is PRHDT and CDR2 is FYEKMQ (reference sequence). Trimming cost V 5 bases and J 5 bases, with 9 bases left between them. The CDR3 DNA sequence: TGTGCCAGCAGCGGAGAGGGGACTGAAGCTTTCTTT. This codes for CASSGEGTEAFF.

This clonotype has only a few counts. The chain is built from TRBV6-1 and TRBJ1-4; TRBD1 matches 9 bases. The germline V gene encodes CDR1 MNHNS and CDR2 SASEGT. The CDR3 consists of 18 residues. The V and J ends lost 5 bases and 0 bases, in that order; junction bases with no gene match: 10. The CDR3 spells CASSTGTGPASTNEKLFF. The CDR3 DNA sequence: TGTGCCAGCAGTACCGGGACAGGGCCCGCCTCAACTAATGAAAAACTGTTTTTT.

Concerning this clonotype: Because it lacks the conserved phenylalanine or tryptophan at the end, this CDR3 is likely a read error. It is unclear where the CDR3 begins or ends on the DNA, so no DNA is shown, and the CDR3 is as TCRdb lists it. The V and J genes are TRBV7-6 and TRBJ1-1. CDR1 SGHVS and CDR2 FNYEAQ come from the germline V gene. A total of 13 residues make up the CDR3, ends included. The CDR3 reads CASSAGKSAGDYY.

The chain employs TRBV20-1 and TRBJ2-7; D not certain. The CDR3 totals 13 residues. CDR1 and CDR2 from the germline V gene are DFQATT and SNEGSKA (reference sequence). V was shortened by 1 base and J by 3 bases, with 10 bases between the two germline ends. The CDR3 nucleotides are TGCAGTGCTAGAGCCCGGGCGGACTACGAGCAGTACTTC. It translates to CSARARADYEQYF.

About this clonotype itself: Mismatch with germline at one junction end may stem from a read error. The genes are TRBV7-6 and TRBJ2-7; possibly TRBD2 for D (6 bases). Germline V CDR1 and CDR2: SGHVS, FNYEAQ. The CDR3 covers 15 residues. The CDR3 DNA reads TGTGCCAGCAGTTTAGGGGACTCCAGCTCCTACGAGCAGTACTTC. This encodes CASSLGDSSSYEQYF. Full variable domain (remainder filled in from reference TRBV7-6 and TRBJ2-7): GAGVSQSPRYKVTKRGQDVALRCDPISGHVSLYWYRQALGQGPEFLTYFNYEAQQDKSGLPNDRFSAERPEGSISTLTIQRTEQRDSAMYRCASSLGDSSSYEQYFGPGTRLTVT.

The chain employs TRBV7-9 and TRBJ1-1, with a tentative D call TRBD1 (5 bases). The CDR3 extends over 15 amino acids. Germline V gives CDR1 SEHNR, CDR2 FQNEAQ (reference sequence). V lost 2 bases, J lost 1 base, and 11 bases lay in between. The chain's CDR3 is CASSLLGTGNTEAFF. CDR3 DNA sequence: TGTGCCAGCAGCTTATTGGGGACGGGGAACACTGAAGCTTTCTTT. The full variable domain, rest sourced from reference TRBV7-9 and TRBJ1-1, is DTGVSQNPRHKITKRGQNVTFRCDPISEHNRLYWYRQTLGQGPEFLTYFQNEAQLEKSRLLSDRFSAERPKGSFSTLEIQRTEQGDSAMYLCASSLLGTGNTEAFFGQGTRLTVV.